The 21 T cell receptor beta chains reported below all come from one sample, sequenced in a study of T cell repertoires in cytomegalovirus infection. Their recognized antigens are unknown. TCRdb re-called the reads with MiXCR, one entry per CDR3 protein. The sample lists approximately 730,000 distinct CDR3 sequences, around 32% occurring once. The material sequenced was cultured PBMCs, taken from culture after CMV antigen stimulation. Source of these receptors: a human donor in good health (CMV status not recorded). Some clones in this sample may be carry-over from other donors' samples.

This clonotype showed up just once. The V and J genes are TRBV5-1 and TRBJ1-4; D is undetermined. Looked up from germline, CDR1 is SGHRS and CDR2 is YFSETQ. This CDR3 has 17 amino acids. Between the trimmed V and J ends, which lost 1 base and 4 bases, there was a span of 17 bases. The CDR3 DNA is TGCGCCAGCAGCTTGTTTCCCAGAAGCCAGAATAATGAAAAACTGTTTTTT. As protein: CASSLFPRSQNNEKLFF. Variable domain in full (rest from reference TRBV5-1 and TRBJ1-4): KAGVTQTPRYLIKTRGQQVTLSCSPISGHRSVSWYQQTPGQGLQFLFEYFSETQRNKGNFPGRFSGRQFSNSRSEMNVSTLELGDSALYLCASSLFPRSQNNEKLFFGSGTQLSVL.

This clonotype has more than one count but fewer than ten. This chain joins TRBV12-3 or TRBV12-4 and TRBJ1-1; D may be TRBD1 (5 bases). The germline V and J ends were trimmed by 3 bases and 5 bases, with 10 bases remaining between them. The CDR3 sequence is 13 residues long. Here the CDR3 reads CASSLVGETEAFF. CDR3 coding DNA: TGTGCCAGCAGTTTGGTAGGGGAAACTGAAGCTTTCTTT.

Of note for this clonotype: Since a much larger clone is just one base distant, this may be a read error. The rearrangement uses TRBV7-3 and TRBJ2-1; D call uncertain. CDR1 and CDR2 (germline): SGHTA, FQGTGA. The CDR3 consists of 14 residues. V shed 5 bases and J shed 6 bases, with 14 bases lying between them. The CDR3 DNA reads TGTGCCAGCAGCAATAAGACCCGTCCCAATGAGCAGTTCTTC. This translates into CASSNKTRPNEQFF.

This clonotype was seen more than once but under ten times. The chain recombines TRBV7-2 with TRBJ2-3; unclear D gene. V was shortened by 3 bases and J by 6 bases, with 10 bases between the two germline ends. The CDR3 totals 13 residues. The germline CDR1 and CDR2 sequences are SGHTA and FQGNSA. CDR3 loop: CASSFAAADTQYF. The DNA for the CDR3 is TGTGCCAGCAGCTTTGCCGCCGCGGATACGCAGTATTTT.

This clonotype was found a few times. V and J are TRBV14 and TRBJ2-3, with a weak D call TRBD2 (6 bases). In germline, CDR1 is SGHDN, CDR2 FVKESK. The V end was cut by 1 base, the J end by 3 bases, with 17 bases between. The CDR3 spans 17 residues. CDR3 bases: TGTGCCAGCAGCCAAGGGGGAGGTAGCGGACTAACAGATACGCAGTATTTT. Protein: CASSQGGGSGLTDTQYF.

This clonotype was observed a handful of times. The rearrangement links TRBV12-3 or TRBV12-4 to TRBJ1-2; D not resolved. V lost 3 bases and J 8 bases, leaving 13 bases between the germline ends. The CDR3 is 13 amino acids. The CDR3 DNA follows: TGTGCCAGCAGTTTGGCCTCTCCGGGAGGCTACACCTTC. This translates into CASSLASPGGYTF.

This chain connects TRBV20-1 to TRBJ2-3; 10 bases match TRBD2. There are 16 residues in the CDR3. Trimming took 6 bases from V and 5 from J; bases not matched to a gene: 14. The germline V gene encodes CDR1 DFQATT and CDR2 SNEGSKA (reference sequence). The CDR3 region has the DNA TGCAGTGCCCCGAAGGGGGCCCTAGCGGGGGTAGATACGCAGTATTTT. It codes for CSAPKGALAGVDTQYF.

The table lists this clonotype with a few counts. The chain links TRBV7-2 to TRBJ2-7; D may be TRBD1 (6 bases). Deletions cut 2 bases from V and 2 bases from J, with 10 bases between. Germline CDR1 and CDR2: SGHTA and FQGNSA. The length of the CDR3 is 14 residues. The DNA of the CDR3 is TGTGCCAGCAGCTTACAGGGGAACGCCTACGAGCAGTACTTC. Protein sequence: CASSLQGNAYEQYF.

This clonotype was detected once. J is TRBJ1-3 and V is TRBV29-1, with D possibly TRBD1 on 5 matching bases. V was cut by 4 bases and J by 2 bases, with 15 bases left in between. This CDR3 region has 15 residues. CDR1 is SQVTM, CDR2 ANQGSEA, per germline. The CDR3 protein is CSVGELSRAGNTIYF. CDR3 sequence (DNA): TGCAGCGTTGGAGAACTTAGCAGGGCTGGAAACACCATATATTTT. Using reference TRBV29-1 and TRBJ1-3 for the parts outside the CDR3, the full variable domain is SAVISQKPSRDICQRGTSLTIQCQVDSQVTMMFWYRQQPGQSLTLIATANQGSEATYESGFVIDKFPISRPNLTFSTLTVSNMSPEDSSIYLCSVGELSRAGNTIYFGEGSWLTVV.

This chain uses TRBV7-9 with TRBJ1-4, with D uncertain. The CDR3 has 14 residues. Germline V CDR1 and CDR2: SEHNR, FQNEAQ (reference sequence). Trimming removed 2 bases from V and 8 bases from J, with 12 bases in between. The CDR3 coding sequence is TGTGCCAGCAGCTTAAGTTCCCTTAAGGAAAAACTGTTTTTT. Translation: CASSLSSLKEKLFF.

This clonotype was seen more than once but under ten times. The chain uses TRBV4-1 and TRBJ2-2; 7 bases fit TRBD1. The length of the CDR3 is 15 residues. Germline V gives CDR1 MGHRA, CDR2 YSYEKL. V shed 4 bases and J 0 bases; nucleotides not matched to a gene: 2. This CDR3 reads CASSRDRSNTGELFF. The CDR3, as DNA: TGCGCCAGCAGCCGGGACAGATCGAACACCGGGGAGCTGTTTTTT.

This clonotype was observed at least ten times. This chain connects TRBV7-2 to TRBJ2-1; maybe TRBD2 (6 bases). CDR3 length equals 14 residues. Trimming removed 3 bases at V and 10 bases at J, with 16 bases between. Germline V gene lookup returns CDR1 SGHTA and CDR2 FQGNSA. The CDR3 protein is CASSFYSRDSEQFF. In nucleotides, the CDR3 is TGTGCCAGCAGCTTCTACTCCCGGGACTCCGAGCAGTTCTTC.

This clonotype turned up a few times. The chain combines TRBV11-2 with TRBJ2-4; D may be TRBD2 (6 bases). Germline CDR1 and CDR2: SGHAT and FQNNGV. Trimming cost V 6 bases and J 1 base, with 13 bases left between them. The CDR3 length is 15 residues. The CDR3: CASSSLRGAKNIQYF. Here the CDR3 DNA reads TGTGCCAGCAGTTCCTTACGGGGGGCCAAAAACATTCAGTACTTC.

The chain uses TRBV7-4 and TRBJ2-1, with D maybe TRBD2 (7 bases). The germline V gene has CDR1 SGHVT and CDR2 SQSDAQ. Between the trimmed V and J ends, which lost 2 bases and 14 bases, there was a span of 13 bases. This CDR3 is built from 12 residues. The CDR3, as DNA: TGTGCCAGCAGCTTAATGGGGAGGGGGAAGTTCTTC. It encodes CASSLMGRGKFF.

The CDR3 coding sequence is TGTGCCAGCAGCTTAGAAGGCAACCGGGAGACCCAGTACTTC. It specifies CASSLEGNRETQYF. This sequence joins TRBV11-3 and TRBJ2-5; D uncertain. V was clipped by 0 bases and J by 5 bases, with 10 bases between them. The CDR3 runs to 14 residues. Germline-derived CDR1 and CDR2 are SGHNT and YENEEA.

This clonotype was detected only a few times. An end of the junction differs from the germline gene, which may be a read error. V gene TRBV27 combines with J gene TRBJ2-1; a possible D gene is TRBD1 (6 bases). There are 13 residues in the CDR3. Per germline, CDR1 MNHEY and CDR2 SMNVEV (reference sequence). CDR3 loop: CASSLSKGDEQFF. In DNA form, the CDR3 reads TGTGCCAGCAGTTTATCGAAGGGGGATGAGCAGTTCTTT.

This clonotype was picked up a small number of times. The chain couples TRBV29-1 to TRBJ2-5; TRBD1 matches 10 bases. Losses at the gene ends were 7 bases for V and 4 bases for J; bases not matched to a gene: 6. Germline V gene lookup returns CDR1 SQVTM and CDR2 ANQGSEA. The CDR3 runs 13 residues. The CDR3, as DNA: TGCAGCGGTTCGGACAGGGGGGGAGAGACCCAGTACTTC. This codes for CSGSDRGGETQYF.

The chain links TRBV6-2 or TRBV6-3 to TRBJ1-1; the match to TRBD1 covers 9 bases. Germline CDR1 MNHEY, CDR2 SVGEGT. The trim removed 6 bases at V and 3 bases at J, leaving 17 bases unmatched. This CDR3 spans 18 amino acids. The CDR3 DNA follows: TGTGCCAGCAGCCCTACCAGGTGGGGACAGGGTTTCTACACTGAAGCTTTCTTT. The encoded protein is CASSPTRWGQGFYTEAFF.

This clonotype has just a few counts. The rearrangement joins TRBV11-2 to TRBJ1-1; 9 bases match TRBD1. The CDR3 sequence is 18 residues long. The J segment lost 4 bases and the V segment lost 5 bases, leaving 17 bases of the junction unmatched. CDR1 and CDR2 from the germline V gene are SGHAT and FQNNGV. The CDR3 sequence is CASSANLPGQGRGTEAFF. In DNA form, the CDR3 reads TGTGCCAGCAGCGCCAATCTCCCGGGACAGGGAAGGGGCACTGAAGCTTTCTTT.

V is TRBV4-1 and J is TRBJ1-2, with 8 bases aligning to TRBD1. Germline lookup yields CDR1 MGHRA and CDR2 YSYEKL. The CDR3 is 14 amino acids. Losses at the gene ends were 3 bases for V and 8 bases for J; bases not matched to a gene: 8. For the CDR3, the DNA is TGCGCCAGCAGCCACCGCGGACAGGGAGAGGGCTACACCTTC. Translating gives CASSHRGQGEGYTF.

The CDR3: CASSHSGGRGYTF. In DNA form, the CDR3 reads TGTGCCAGCAGTCATTCAGGGGGACGTGGCTACACCTTC. This chain links TRBV12-3 or TRBV12-4 with TRBJ1-2; 7 nucleotides agree with TRBD1. After removal of 5 bases from V and 7 bases from J, the junction contained 7 bases not matched to a gene. The CDR3 consists of 13 residues.